The 25 T cell receptor beta chains given below trace back to one sample, sequenced in a study of regulatory T cells in long-lasting Graves disease. Investigators prepared the TCR beta libraries by applying iRepertoire HTBI primers and Arm-PCR of CDR3 regions. MiXCR, run by TCRdb on the multiplex PCR reads, gives a single entry per CDR3 protein. The sample comprises approximately 210,000 distinct CDR3 sequences, about 17% of which are singletons, and less than 25% rests with the top ten. Sample time point: newly diagnosed GD, antithyroid drugs for less than 3 months. Extracted RNA from PBMCs served as the source of the TCR library. The specimen was peripheral blood mononuclear cells (PBMCs), collected at new diagnosis, from a patient treated with antithyroid drugs. The source is a female donor with Graves disease.

The sample holds many counts of this clonotype. The chain combines TRBV3-1 with TRBJ2-1; D not resolved. CDR3 size: 14 residues. V lost 1 base to trimming and J lost 6 bases, with 10 bases between them. In germline, CDR1 is LGHDT, CDR2 YNNKEL (reference sequence). CDR3 amino acids: CASSQAAAANEQFF. In DNA form, the CDR3 reads TGTGCCAGCAGCCAAGCCGCGGCCGCCAATGAGCAGTTCTTC.

Ten or more counts support this clonotype. The chain joins TRBV5-4 to TRBJ1-1; 7 bases match TRBD1. V shed 0 bases, J shed 6 bases, and the junction held 14 bases outside the gene matches. The V gene's germline CDR1 is SGHNT and CDR2 YYREEE (reference sequence). This CDR3 is 17 amino acids long. The CDR3 region has the DNA TGTGCCAGCAGCTTGGGGGCGACAGGGATTTTTTTCGCTGAAGCTTTCTTT. It translates to CASSLGATGIFFAEAFF.

The table lists this clonotype with many counts. This rearrangement joins TRBV14 to TRBJ2-1, with TRBD2 matching 7 bases. Losses at the gene ends were 2 bases for V and 4 bases for J; bases not matched to a gene: 5. Germline V lookup: CDR1 SGHDN, CDR2 FVKESK. The CDR3 is made up of 15 amino acids. CDR3 coding DNA: TGTGCCAGCAGCCAAAGCCACGGGGGGTACAATGAGCAGTTCTTC. Amino acids: CASSQSHGGYNEQFF.

Regarding this clonotype: A much bigger clone sits one base away, suggesting this may be a read error. The genes are TRBV7-3 and TRBJ1-2; 8 positions agree with TRBD1. The length of the CDR3 is 13 residues. V was clipped by 5 bases and J by 8 bases; unmatched bases: 7. The germline gives CDR1 SGHTA, CDR2 FQGTGA. CDR3 nucleotides: TGTGCCAGCAGCCAGACAGGGGAAGAAGGCTACACCTTC. Translated: CASSQTGEEGYTF.

This clonotype was seen at least ten times. V and J are TRBV7-2 and TRBJ2-2, with TRBD2 identical over 8 bases. This CDR3 is 18 amino acids long. Germline V gene lookup returns CDR1 SGHTA and CDR2 FQGNSA. The V segment lost 4 bases and the J segment 2 bases; nucleotides outside the gene matches: 12. CDR3 DNA: TGTGCCAGCAGCTCGTTTCCTTTAGCGGGGCGAAACACCGGGGAGCTGTTTTTT. Translation gives CASSSFPLAGRNTGELFF.

The V gene is TRBV27, the J gene TRBJ2-5; 10 bases match TRBD2. Germline V gives CDR1 MNHEY, CDR2 SMNVEV (reference sequence). The V segment lost 6 bases and the J segment 2 bases; nucleotides outside the gene matches: 3. The CDR3 runs to 14 residues. The CDR3 loop reads CASSLLAGQETQYF. The CDR3 region has the DNA TGTGCCAGCAGCCTACTAGCGGGGCAAGAGACCCAGTACTTC.

This clonotype was detected ten times or more. The chain joins TRBV7-2 to TRBJ2-7; TRBD2 matches at 10 bases. The CDR3 covers 14 residues. Germline V gene sequence: CDR1 SGHTA, CDR2 FQGNSA. With V trimmed by 6 bases and J by 0 bases, 2 bases remained unmatched. The CDR3 sequence is CASRIAGGSYEQYF. The CDR3 coding sequence is TGTGCCAGCAGAATAGCGGGAGGCTCCTACGAGCAGTACTTC.

Many counts were recorded for this clonotype. The chain uses TRBV9 and TRBJ1-6; D is uncertain. V shed 7 bases and J shed 10 bases, with 12 bases lying between them. CDR3 length equals 12 residues. The V gene's germline CDR1 is SGDLS and CDR2 YYNGEE. The CDR3 DNA is TGTGCCAGCGCCGTAGGGAACTCACCCCTCCACTTT. It codes for CASAVGNSPLHF.

This chain joins TRBV4-1 and TRBJ1-1, with D tentatively TRBD1 (6 bases). The CDR3 is 16 amino acids. Trimming cost V 4 bases and J 0 bases, with 15 bases left between them. Germline CDR1 reads MGHRA; CDR2 reads YSYEKL. CDR3 nucleotides: TGCGCCAGCAGCCTCCGTTCCGGGACAATGAACACTGAAGCTTTCTTT. Translating gives CASSLRSGTMNTEAFF.

This clonotype has only a few counts. A much larger clone differs by one base, so this may be a read error. The rearrangement uses TRBV2 and TRBJ1-5, with D possibly matching TRBD1 (5 bases). The CDR3 totals 14 residues. Germline CDR1 and CDR2: SNHLY and FYNNEI. V was trimmed by 1 base and J by 7 bases, leaving 11 bases between them. In DNA, the CDR3 is TGTGCCAGCAGTGAAGAGGGGTTCAGCCAGCCCCAGCATTTT. This codes for CASSEEGFSQPQHF.

This clonotype was observed many times. V usage is TRBV12-3 or TRBV12-4 and J usage is TRBJ2-3; TRBD2 might be the D (5 bases). The V end lost 5 bases, the J end lost 2 bases, and 11 bases lay between the germline ends. The length of the CDR3 is 14 residues. The chain's CDR3 is CASSARLPTDTQYF. The CDR3 nucleotides read TGTGCCAGCAGTGCCCGACTACCCACAGATACGCAGTATTTT.

This clonotype was counted many times. V and J are TRBV7-9 and TRBJ2-1; D gene unclear. Germline V gene sequence: CDR1 SEHNR, CDR2 FQNEAQ (reference sequence). Trimming pared 7 bases from V and 3 bases from J, leaving 16 bases between. The CDR3 sequence is 15 residues long. CDR3 region: CASILGRASYNEQFF. The CDR3 DNA follows: TGTGCCAGCATCCTCGGTCGCGCAAGCTACAATGAGCAGTTCTTC.

This clonotype has at least ten counts. The J gene is TRBJ2-1, the V gene TRBV24-1, with TRBD1 as a possible D gene (5 bases). There are 14 residues in the CDR3. Germline assignment: CDR1 KGHDR and CDR2 SFDVKD. Between the trimmed V and J ends, which lost 5 bases and 2 bases, there was a span of 9 bases. The CDR3 loop is CATSAWGPYNEQFF. CDR3 bases: TGTGCCACCAGTGCTTGGGGCCCCTACAATGAGCAGTTCTTC.

V is TRBV28 and J is TRBJ2-3; 9 bases map to TRBD2. The CDR3 totals 16 residues. CDR1 and CDR2 (germline): MDHEN, SYDVKM. The J segment lost 5 bases and the V segment lost 5 bases, leaving 11 bases of the junction unmatched. CDR3 region: CASSPRAGGRVDTQYF. CDR3 coding DNA: TGTGCCAGCAGTCCTCGAGCGGGAGGACGAGTAGATACGCAGTATTTT.

This clonotype was observed many times. The chain recombines TRBV11-2 with TRBJ2-2; D is possibly TRBD1 (6 bases). Germline values: CDR1 SGHAT, CDR2 FQNNGV. Trimming took off 3 bases at V and 13 bases at J, with 12 bases between the two ends. CDR3 size: 12 residues. The DNA of the CDR3 is TGTGCCAGCAGCTTGGGTTGGGGGCGGCTGTTTTTT. Its protein product is CASSLGWGRLFF.

This rearrangement joins TRBV27 to TRBJ2-7; 7 nucleotides align to TRBD2. The germline V gene encodes CDR1 MNHEY and CDR2 SMNVEV (reference sequence). V gave up 5 bases and J gave up 3 bases; unmatched junction bases: 7. CDR3 length equals 14 residues. CDR3 in amino acids: CASSPTGTIYEQYF. The CDR3 nucleotides are TGTGCCAGCAGTCCAACTGGGACTATCTACGAGCAGTACTTC.

A few counts support this clonotype. The genes are TRBV5-5 and TRBJ2-4, with TRBD2 as a possible D gene (5 bases). The CDR3 is made up of 13 amino acids. The V gene's germline CDR1 is SGHKS and CDR2 YYEKEE (reference sequence). The V end was cut by 4 bases, the J end by 3 bases, with 8 bases between. The chain's CDR3 is CASSTEVKNIQYF. For the CDR3, the DNA is TGTGCCAGCAGCACGGAGGTCAAAAACATTCAGTACTTC.

This clonotype was seen many times. The chain carries TRBV18 and TRBJ2-1; D is ambiguous. The V end was cut by 3 bases, the J end by 4 bases, with 7 bases between. The length of the CDR3 is 13 residues. Looked up from germline, CDR1 is KGHSH and CDR2 is LQKENI. CDR3 in amino acids: CASSPTVYNEQFF. CDR3 nucleotide sequence: TGTGCCAGCTCACCCACGGTATACAATGAGCAGTTCTTC.

This clonotype came up many times. The gene calls are TRBV3-1 and TRBJ1-1, with 7 bases lining up with TRBD1. Trimming cost V 0 bases and J 1 base; bases outside gene matches: 8. From germline, CDR1 is LGHDT and CDR2 YNNKEL (reference sequence). CDR3 length: 17 residues. CDR3 sequence: CASSQETGIWGNTEAFF. The CDR3 DNA follows: TGTGCCAGCAGCCAAGAGACAGGGATATGGGGGAACACTGAAGCTTTCTTT.

This clonotype was counted only a few times. This chain links TRBV19 with TRBJ2-3, with 7 bases that match TRBD1. V lost 4 bases, J lost 3 bases, and 4 bases stayed unmatched. The germline CDR1 and CDR2 sequences are LNHDA and SQIVND (reference sequence). The CDR3 has 14 residues. In DNA, the CDR3 is TGTGCCAGTAGTACCGGGACAGTTACAGATACGCAGTATTTT. This encodes CASSTGTVTDTQYF.

This clonotype was counted many times. The CDR3 region is CAWSPDSSNEKLFF. CDR3 DNA: TGTGCCTGGAGCCCGGACAGCTCTAATGAAAAACTGTTTTTT. The J gene is TRBJ1-4, the V gene TRBV30; D is perhaps TRBD1 (6 bases). This CDR3 has 14 amino acids. Germline-derived CDR1 and CDR2 are GTSNPN and SVGIG (reference sequence). Trimming stripped 3 bases from V and 3 bases from J, with 11 bases between.

Note on this clonotype: This likely came from a read error, as a far larger clone is one base away. This chain links TRBV6-5 with TRBJ1-1; perhaps TRBD1 as D (6 bases). Germline V CDR1 and CDR2: MNHEY, SVGAGI. This CDR3 is built from 13 residues. The CDR3 coding sequence is TGTGCCGGCAGTTACAGGGACGGGAATGAAGCTTTCTTT. Protein: CAGSYRDGNEAFF.

This clonotype has just a few counts. This rearrangement joins TRBV7-9 to TRBJ2-5; D may match TRBD1 or TRBD2 (5 bases each). From germline, CDR1 is SEHNR and CDR2 FQNEAQ (reference sequence). CDR3 length: 15 amino acids. Trimming removed 5 bases at V and 1 base at J, with 14 bases between. The CDR3 nucleotides are TGTGCCAGCAGCCCCGGGGCTAGCAGCCAAGAGACCCAGTACTTC. Its protein is CASSPGASSQETQYF. The full variable domain, rest sourced from reference TRBV7-9 and TRBJ2-5, is DTGVSQNPRHKITKRGQNVTFRCDPISEHNRLYWYRQTLGQGPEFLTYFQNEAQLEKSRLLSDRFSAERPKGSFSTLEIQRTEQGDSAMYLCASSPGASSQETQYFGPGTRLLVL.

This clonotype was counted ten times or more. The gene calls are TRBV6-1 and TRBJ2-1; 8 bases align to TRBD2. V lost 6 bases and J lost 4; bases outside the gene matches: 14. This CDR3 region has 17 residues. Germline V gives CDR1 MNHNS, CDR2 SASEGT. CDR3 amino acids: CASRPTLNSGTYNEQFF. Written as DNA, the CDR3 is TGTGCCAGCAGGCCGACTCTAAATAGCGGGACTTACAATGAGCAGTTCTTC.

This clonotype was seen at least ten times. The chain carries TRBV27 and TRBJ1-4, with 7 nucleotides matching TRBD1. Trimming took 5 bases from V and 6 from J; bases not matched to a gene: 3. The V gene's germline CDR1 is MNHEY and CDR2 SMNVEV (reference sequence). CDR3 length equals 13 residues. The chain's CDR3 is CASSPRGDEKLFF. As DNA, the CDR3 is TGTGCCAGCAGTCCCAGGGGGGATGAAAAACTGTTTTTT.